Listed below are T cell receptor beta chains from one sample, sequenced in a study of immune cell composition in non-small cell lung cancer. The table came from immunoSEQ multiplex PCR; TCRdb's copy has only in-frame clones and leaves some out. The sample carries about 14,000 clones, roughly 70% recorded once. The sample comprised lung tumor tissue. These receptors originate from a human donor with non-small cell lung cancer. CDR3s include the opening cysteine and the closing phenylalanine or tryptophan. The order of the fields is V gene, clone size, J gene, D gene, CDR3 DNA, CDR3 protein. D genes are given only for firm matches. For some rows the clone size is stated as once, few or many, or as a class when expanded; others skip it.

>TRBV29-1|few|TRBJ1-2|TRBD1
TGCAGCGTTGAAGACACAGGGGGTGGCTACACCTTC
CSVEDTGGGYTF
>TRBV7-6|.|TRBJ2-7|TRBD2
TGTGCCAGCAGCTTAGGCCGGGACTACTCCTACGAGCAGTACTTC
CASSLGRDYSYEQYF
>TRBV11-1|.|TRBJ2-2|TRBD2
TGTGCCAGCAGCTTTAGGCCTAGCGGACTCACCGGGGAGCTGTTTTTT
CASSFRPSGLTGELFF
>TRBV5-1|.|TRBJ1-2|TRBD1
TGCGCCAGCAGCTTGGGGACAGGGCTCGTTGGCTACACCTTC
CASSLGTGLVGYTF
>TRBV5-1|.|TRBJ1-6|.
TGCGCCAGCAGCCGCGAGGGTATACCTTCACCCCTCCACTTT
CASSREGIPSPLHF
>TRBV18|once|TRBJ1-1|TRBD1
TGTGCCAGCTCAGCTACGGGACAGGAAAGTACTAAAGCTTTCTTT
CASSATGQESTKAFF
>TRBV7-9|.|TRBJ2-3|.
TGTGCCAGCAGCTTTCCCGGTACCAGCGGGCTCGCTAGCACAGATACGCAGTATTTT
CASSFPGTSGLASTDTQYF
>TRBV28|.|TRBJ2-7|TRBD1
TGTGCCACCGGACTCCCGGGACAGGGGACCTACGAGCAGTACTTC
CATGLPGQGTYEQYF
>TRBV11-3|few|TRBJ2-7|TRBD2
TGTGCCAGCAGCCCGGGAGGAGCACGGGTAGAGCAGTACTTC
CASSPGGARVEQYF
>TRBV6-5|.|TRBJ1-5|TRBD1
TGTGCCAGCAGTATCCACAGGGGAAGCAATCAGCCCCAGCATTTT
CASSIHRGSNQPQHF
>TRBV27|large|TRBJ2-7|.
TGTGCCAGCAGTTTCCTACAATCAGGGGACGAGCAGTACTTC
CASSFLQSGDEQYF
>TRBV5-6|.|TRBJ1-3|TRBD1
TGTGCCAGCAGCTTGTATGTAGACAGGGCTGGAAACACCATATATTTT
CASSLYVDRAGNTIYF
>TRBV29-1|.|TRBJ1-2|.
TGCAGCGTTCCCCTCACTAAGGACTATGGCTACACCTTC
CSVPLTKDYGYTF
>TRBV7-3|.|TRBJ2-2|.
TGTGCCAGCAGCTTAACGGGCAGATCGAACACCGGGGAGCTGTTTTTT
CASSLTGRSNTGELFF
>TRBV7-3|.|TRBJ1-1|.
TGTGCCAGCAGCCTTGGGGGGGTCACTGAAGCTTTCTTT
CASSLGGVTEAFF
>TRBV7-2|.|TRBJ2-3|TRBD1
TGTGCCAGCAGTCGTCGACAGGGAGGCACAGATACGCAGTATTTT
CASSRRQGGTDTQYF
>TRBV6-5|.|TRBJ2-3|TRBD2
TGTGCCAGCAGTTATGTAGCGGGGACGACCACGGATACGCAGTATTTT
CASSYVAGTTTDTQYF
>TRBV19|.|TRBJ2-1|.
TGTGCCAGCCCAACCTACAGGGTCAACTCCTACAATGAGCAGTTCTTC
CASPTYRVNSYNEQFF
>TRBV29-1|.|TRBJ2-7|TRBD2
TGCAGCGTAATTTTAGCGGGGGGTTACTACGAGCAGTACTTC
CSVILAGGYYEQYF
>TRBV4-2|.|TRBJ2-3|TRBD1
TGTGCCAGCAGCCCCAGACAGGGCATCACAGATACGCAGTATTTT
CASSPRQGITDTQYF